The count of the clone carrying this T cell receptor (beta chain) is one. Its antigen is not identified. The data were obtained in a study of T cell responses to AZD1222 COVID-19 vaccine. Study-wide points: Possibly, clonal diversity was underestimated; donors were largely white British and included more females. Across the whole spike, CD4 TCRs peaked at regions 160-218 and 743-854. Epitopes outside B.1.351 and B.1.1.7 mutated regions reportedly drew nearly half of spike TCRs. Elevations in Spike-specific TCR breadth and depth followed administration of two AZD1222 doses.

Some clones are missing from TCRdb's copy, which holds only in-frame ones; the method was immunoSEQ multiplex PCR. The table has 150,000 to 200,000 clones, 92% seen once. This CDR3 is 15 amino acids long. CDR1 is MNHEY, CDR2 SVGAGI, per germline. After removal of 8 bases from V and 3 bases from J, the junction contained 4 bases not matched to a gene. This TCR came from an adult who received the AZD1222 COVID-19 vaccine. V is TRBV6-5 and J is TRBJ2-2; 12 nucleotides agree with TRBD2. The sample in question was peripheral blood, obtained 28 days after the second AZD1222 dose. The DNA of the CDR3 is TGTGCCAGCCCTCGGACTAGCGGGGACACCGGGGAGCTGTTTTTT. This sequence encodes CASPRTSGDTGELFF.